This passage covers 24 T cell receptor beta chains from one sample sequenced in a study of cytomegalovirus exposure and HLA in healthy donors. Researchers ran the PCR with 60 Vbeta and 13 Jbeta primers. Data came from immunoSEQ multiplex PCR; TCRdb stores just in-frame clones and leaves some out. The sample holds approximately 170,000 clones, roughly 84% seen once. The source material was PBMCs. The source is a boy aged 2 to 9 in good health and CMV-seronegative.

The chain joins TRBV15 to TRBJ1-1; D is undetermined. The germline V and J ends were trimmed by 1 base and 3 bases, with 12 bases remaining between them. This CDR3 contains 15 residues. Germline loops: CDR1 LNHNV, CDR2 YYDKDF (reference sequence). CDR3 DNA sequence: TGTGCCACCAGCAGAGTGGCTGCAGGTTACACTGAAGCTTTCTTT. Translation: CATSRVAAGYTEAFF.

The genes are TRBV15 and TRBJ2-5; 7 bases are shared with TRBD2. Losses at the gene ends were 1 base for V and 2 bases for J; bases not matched to a gene: 13. The CDR3 contains 18 residues. Germline CDR1 reads LNHNV; CDR2 reads YYDKDF (reference sequence). The CDR3 sequence is CATSRGFLLAGLQETQYF. CDR3 DNA sequence: TGTGCCACCAGCAGAGGTTTCCTTTTAGCGGGTCTACAAGAGACCCAGTACTTC.

With respect to this clone: This sample includes further DNA sequences coding for the same CDR3. The chain couples TRBV9 to TRBJ2-3; 7 bases align to TRBD2. Germline-derived CDR1 and CDR2 are SGDLS and YYNGEE. The trim removed 0 bases at V and 5 bases at J, leaving 3 bases unmatched. This CDR3 is 14 amino acids long. The CDR3 loop is CASSVESGVDTQYF. CDR3 bases: TGTGCCAGCAGCGTAGAAAGCGGGGTAGATACGCAGTATTTT.

Details on this clone: The junction and the germline gene differ at one end; a read error may be behind it. Written as DNA, the CDR3 is TGTACCAGCAGACTGCTCACAGATACGCAGTATTTT. Its protein product is CTSRLLTDTQYF. The rearrangement joins TRBV7-9 to TRBJ2-3; D gene unclear. This CDR3 is 12 amino acids long. CDR1 is SEHNR, CDR2 FQNEAQ, per germline (reference sequence).

The V and J genes are TRBV4-3 and TRBJ2-2; 13 bases are shared with TRBD2. This CDR3 has 18 residues. Losses at the gene ends were 1 base for V and 7 bases for J; bases not matched to a gene: 9. Per the germline V gene, CDR1 is LGHNA and CDR2 is YSLEER. Here the CDR3 reads CASSQGGGLAGEIGELFF. CDR3 DNA sequence: TGCGCCAGCAGCCAAGGGGGAGGACTAGCGGGAGAAATCGGGGAGCTGTTTTTT.

This chain uses TRBV27 with TRBJ1-5; D is perhaps TRBD1 (6 bases). Germline CDR1 and CDR2: MNHEY and SMNVEV (reference sequence). Trimming cost V 4 bases and J 3 bases, with 10 bases left between them. This CDR3 is built from 14 residues. The CDR3 DNA follows: TGTGCCAGCAGTTCTGGACAGCTCAATCAGCCCCAGCATTTT. Translated, it gives CASSSGQLNQPQHF.

V usage is TRBV6-6 and J usage is TRBJ2-1, with 13 bases that match TRBD2. V was pared by 6 bases and J by 9 bases, with 5 bases of the junction left unmatched. From germline, CDR1 is MNHNY and CDR2 SVGAGI (reference sequence). CDR3 size: 14 residues. The CDR3 DNA is TGTGCCAGCAGACTAGCGGGGGGGCCGGGTGAGCAGTTCTTC. Translating gives CASRLAGGPGEQFF.

This chain uses TRBV7-3 with TRBJ2-3; D is perhaps TRBD1 (5 bases). V gave up 4 bases and J gave up 0 bases, with 8 bases separating them. The germline V gene has CDR1 SGHTA and CDR2 FQGTGA. The CDR3 totals 14 residues. The chain's CDR3 is CASSSGLSTDTQYF. Written as DNA, the CDR3 is TGTGCCAGCAGCTCAGGGCTTAGCACAGATACGCAGTATTTT.

This chain uses TRBV6-1 with TRBJ1-6; D uncertain. V was cut by 1 base and J by 1 base, with 8 bases left in between. The CDR3 totals 16 residues. Per germline, CDR1 MNHNS and CDR2 SASEGT. The CDR3 is CASSEDARSYNSPLHF. Here the CDR3 DNA reads TGTGCCAGCAGTGAAGACGCGAGGTCCTATAATTCACCCCTCCACTTT.

With regard to this clone: At the DNA level, this CDR3 is encoded by other sequences in the same sample as well. The rearrangement links TRBV5-1 to TRBJ2-2; TRBD1 aligns across 8 bases. This CDR3 has 15 residues. J lost 1 base, V lost 2 bases, and 1 base had no gene match. Per germline, CDR1 SGHRS and CDR2 YFSETQ. The CDR3 sequence: CASSFGTGNTGELFF. The CDR3 DNA reads TGCGCCAGCAGCTTCGGGACAGGGAACACCGGGGAGCTGTTTTTT.

J is TRBJ2-3 and V is TRBV4-3; D is ambiguous. V gave up 1 base and J gave up 7 bases, with 9 bases separating them. Germline CDR1 is LGHNA and CDR2 is YSLEER. The CDR3 has 13 amino acids. CDR3 coding DNA: TGCGCCAGCAGCCAAGGTATCCTAAATACGCAGTATTTT. Translated, it gives CASSQGILNTQYF.

This rearrangement joins TRBV2 to TRBJ2-1; D is uncertain. Germline-derived CDR1 and CDR2 are SNHLY and FYNNEI. The CDR3 totals 13 residues. Trimming cost V 4 bases and J 3 bases, with 7 bases left between them. The CDR3 DNA is TGTGCCAGCAGTGGAGCTAGCTACAATGAGCAGTTCTTC. It yields the protein CASSGASYNEQFF.

This clone appeared a single time. The genes are TRBV5-6 and TRBJ2-3, with 11 nucleotides matching TRBD2. CDR3 length: 14 residues. Looked up from germline, CDR1 is SGHDT and CDR2 is YYEEEE. The J segment lost 5 bases and the V segment lost 2 bases, leaving 1 base of the junction unmatched. The CDR3 coding sequence is TGTGCCAGCAGCTTAGGACTAGCGGGAGATACGCAGTATTTT. Protein: CASSLGLAGDTQYF.

The V and J genes are TRBV7-9 and TRBJ1-6; D not resolved. The V gene's germline CDR1 is SEHNR and CDR2 FQNEAQ (reference sequence). Trimming took off 6 bases at V and 7 bases at J, with 13 bases between the two ends. The CDR3 spans 14 residues. The chain's CDR3 is CASSSFLANSPLHF. The CDR3 coding sequence is TGTGCCAGCAGTTCCTTCCTTGCGAATTCACCCCTCCACTTT.

The chain joins TRBV5-1 to TRBJ1-6; tentative D call: TRBD1 (5 bases). Germline V CDR1 and CDR2: SGHRS, YFSETQ. Trimming cost V 2 bases and J 9 bases, with 15 bases left between them. The CDR3 totals 15 residues. Written as DNA, the CDR3 is TGCGCCAGCAGCTTCGATCAGGGTTCAAGTTCACCCCTCCACTTT. This codes for CASSFDQGSSSPLHF.

The chain recombines TRBV4-3 with TRBJ2-3; 7 nucleotides match TRBD2. After removal of 1 base from V and 7 bases from J, the junction contained 8 bases not matched to a gene. The CDR3 has 15 amino acids. Looked up from germline, CDR1 is LGHNA and CDR2 is YSLEER. The chain's CDR3 is CASSQVSRGSNTQYF. In DNA form, the CDR3 reads TGCGCCAGCAGCCAAGTCTCGCGGGGGTCGAATACGCAGTATTTT.

The chain carries TRBV27 and TRBJ2-1; TRBD2 matches 8 bases. Germline V gene data show CDR1 as MNHEY and CDR2 as SMNVEV (reference sequence). The CDR3 runs to 13 residues. V gave up 3 bases and J gave up 6 bases; unmatched junction bases: 1. CDR3 nucleotide sequence: TGTGCCAGCAGTTTCGCGGGGGGCAATGAGCAGTTCTTC. Its protein product is CASSFAGGNEQFF.

The sample holds a few counts of this clone. V usage is TRBV30 and J usage is TRBJ2-5; D ambiguous. CDR1 is GTSNPN and CDR2 is SVGIG in the germline V gene (reference sequence). The CDR3 length is 13 residues. Deletions cut 5 bases from V and 4 bases from J, with 14 bases between. CDR3 nucleotides: TGTGCCTGGGCTGAGCAACTGGTAGAGACCCAGTACTTC. Translation: CAWAEQLVETQYF.

A few counts support this clone. This chain's CDR3 is CASSLRDWADNEQFF. For the CDR3, the DNA is TGTGCCAGCAGTTTACGAGATTGGGCAGACAATGAGCAGTTCTTC. This chain uses TRBV7-2 with TRBJ2-1; D remains ambiguous. This CDR3 is 15 amino acids long. V lost 6 bases and J 5 bases, leaving 17 bases between the germline ends. The germline CDR1 and CDR2 sequences are SGHTA and FQGNSA.

The rearrangement uses TRBV19 and TRBJ2-3, with D possibly being TRBD1 (5 bases). This CDR3 comprises 15 residues. Germline V gene lookup returns CDR1 LNHDA and CDR2 SQIVND (reference sequence). Between the trimmed V and J ends, which lost 3 bases and 4 bases, there was a span of 14 bases. The CDR3 bases are TGTGCCAGTAGTATTGGGAACCGACAGTCAGATACGCAGTATTTT. It yields the protein CASSIGNRQSDTQYF.

This rearrangement joins TRBV25-1 to TRBJ1-6; D is undetermined. Germline V gene lookup returns CDR1 MGHDK and CDR2 SYGVNS. Trimming shortened V by 5 bases and J by 8 bases, and 10 bases separated the two germline ends. CDR3 length equals 13 residues. CDR3 sequence reads: CASSLFEYSPLHF. DNA for the CDR3: TGTGCCAGCAGTTTATTTGAGTATTCACCCCTCCACTTT.

This chain joins TRBV10-1 and TRBJ2-7; TRBD2 matches 7 bases. V was pared by 6 bases and J by 3 bases, with 17 bases of the junction left unmatched. From germline, CDR1 is WNHNN and CDR2 SYGVQD (reference sequence). The length of the CDR3 is 17 residues. The CDR3 sequence: CASRAWGRAKSHYEQYV. The CDR3 nucleotides are TGCGCCAGCAGGGCCTGGGGGAGGGCTAAATCCCACTACGAGCAGTACGTC.

The rearrangement uses TRBV4-1 and TRBJ1-2, with TRBD1 as a possible D gene (6 bases). CDR1 MGHRA and CDR2 YSYEKL come from the germline V gene. Trimming took off 0 bases at V and 4 bases at J, with 9 bases between the two ends. CDR3 length: 14 residues. DNA of the CDR3: TGCGCCAGCAGCCAAGAAAGGGGGATCTATGGCTACACCTTC. This codes for CASSQERGIYGYTF.

This clone has only one observation. J is TRBJ1-5 and V is TRBV7-2; the D gene is possibly TRBD1 (6 bases). The CDR3 totals 13 residues. Deletions cut 5 bases from V and 7 bases from J, with 12 bases between. Germline CDR1 and CDR2: SGHTA and FQGNSA. CDR3 protein: CASSRVGGQPQHF. For the CDR3, the DNA is TGTGCCAGCAGCCGCGTAGGGGGACAGCCCCAGCATTTT.